These 16 T cell receptor beta chains originate from one sample sequenced in a study of T cells in Graves' hyperthyroidism and ophthalmopathy. Amplified regions were TCR beta CDR3 sequences from RNA transcripts. Primed by the HTBI set, a first-round RT-PCR was run on the TCR CDR3. In TCRdb, the multiplex PCR reads were re-called with MiXCR into one record per CDR3 protein. The sample consists of roughly 800,000 distinct CDR3 sequences, roughly 40% of them appearing once. Sequencing used blood. Receptors were obtained from a man between 18 and 29 years old with Graves' hyperthyroidism.

This sequence joins TRBV12-3 or TRBV12-4 and TRBJ1-1, with TRBD1 as a possible D gene (6 bases). The CDR3 loop spans 13 amino acids. Deletions cut 1 base from V and 10 bases from J, with 13 bases between. The DNA of the CDR3 is TGTGCCAGCAGTTTAGAGGGGGGAGATGGAGCTTTCTTT. This translates into CASSLEGGDGAFF.

The genes are TRBV20-1 and TRBJ1-4; the D gene is possibly TRBD1 (5 bases). This CDR3 has 15 residues. CDR1 DFQATT and CDR2 SNEGSKA come from the germline V gene (reference sequence). Trimming stripped 4 bases from V and 0 bases from J, with 12 bases between. The CDR3: CSATPGGATNEKLFF. The CDR3, as DNA: TGCAGTGCTACTCCCGGGGGGGCAACTAATGAAAAACTGTTTTTT.

The gene calls are TRBV24-1 and TRBJ1-2, with D uncertain. This CDR3 region has 13 residues. Germline V lookup: CDR1 KGHDR, CDR2 SFDVKD. V lost 4 bases and J lost 6, with 11 bases in between. CDR3 coding DNA: TGTGCCACCAGTGACAACCAAGCGCATGGCTACACCTTC. It translates to CATSDNQAHGYTF.

This clonotype was seen a handful of times. The chain employs TRBV29-1 and TRBJ2-5; D is unclear. This CDR3 has 14 residues. V dropped 4 bases and J dropped 3 bases, with 15 bases sitting between them. The V gene's germline CDR1 is SQVTM and CDR2 ANQGSEA. The CDR3 DNA reads as TGCAGCGTTGGAACCGGGCTTTCTGAAGAGACCCAGTACTTC. Translated: CSVGTGLSEETQYF.

A note on this clonotype: With a much larger clone just one base away, this may be a read error. The chain employs TRBV2 and TRBJ2-7; 8 bases match TRBD1. This CDR3 has 12 residues. Germline CDR1 SNHLY, CDR2 FYNNEI. CDR3 in amino acids: CASIWTGYELYF. For the CDR3, the DNA is TGTGCCAGCATATGGACAGGGTACGAGCTGTACTTC.

This clonotype was detected only a few times. The V gene is TRBV5-6, the J gene TRBJ2-7, with 9 nucleotides matching TRBD1. With 2 bases clipped from V and 3 bases from J, the junction kept 6 bases outside the gene matches. The CDR3 is made up of 15 amino acids. Germline V gives CDR1 SGHDT, CDR2 YYEEEE. CDR3 sequence (DNA): TGTGCCAGCAGCTTAGCGGGGACAGGGCGCTACGAGCAGTACTTC. This gives the protein CASSLAGTGRYEQYF.

The rearrangement uses TRBV7-3 and TRBJ2-2; D perhaps matches TRBD2 (6 bases). The CDR3 contains 15 residues. CDR1 SGHTA and CDR2 FQGTGA come from the germline V gene. Trimming removed 0 bases from V and 5 bases from J, with 10 bases in between. CDR3 protein: CASSLTGGLTGELFF. The DNA for the CDR3 is TGTGCCAGCAGCTTAACGGGGGGTTTAACCGGGGAGCTGTTTTTT. Based on the CDR3 plus reference TRBV7-3 and TRBJ2-2, the full variable domain is GAGVSQTPSNKVTEKGKYVELRCDPISGHTALYWYRQSLGQGPEFLIYFQGTGAADDSGLPNDRFFAVRPEGSVSTLKIQRTERGDSAVYLCASSLTGGLTGELFFGEGSRLTVL.

The chain employs TRBV19 and TRBJ1-5; 9 bases align to TRBD1. The CDR3 totals 15 residues. The V and J ends lost 6 bases and 7 bases, in that order; junction bases with no gene match: 10. The germline V gene has CDR1 LNHDA and CDR2 SQIVND (reference sequence). The CDR3, as DNA: TGTGCCAGTAGCAGGAACAGGGGGCGCGGGCAGCCCCAGCATTTT. Amino acid sequence: CASSRNRGRGQPQHF.

The chain links TRBV12-3 or TRBV12-4 to TRBJ2-5; weak D call: TRBD2 (6 bases). V dropped 0 bases and J dropped 1 base, with 9 bases sitting between them. The CDR3 loop spans 15 amino acids. The CDR3 DNA is TGTGCCAGCAGTTTAGCCCGGGACTTCCAAGAGACCCAGTACTTC. This codes for CASSLARDFQETQYF.

Notes on this clonotype: This may be a read error, as it is one base from a much larger clone. The rearrangement joins TRBV7-2 to TRBJ1-1; D perhaps matches TRBD1 (5 bases). CDR1 SGHTA and CDR2 FQGNSA come from the germline V gene. CDR3 length equals 13 residues. V was pared by 2 bases and J by 7 bases, with 11 bases between. This chain's CDR3 is CASSLTRANEAFF. The CDR3 bases are TGTGCCAGCAGCTTAACCAGGGCGAATGAAGCTTTCTTT.

This clonotype was detected only once. The rearrangement uses TRBV29-1 and TRBJ1-2, with TRBD1 identical over 7 bases. Germline CDR1 SQVTM, CDR2 ANQGSEA. There are 11 residues in the CDR3. With V trimmed by 6 bases and J by 5 bases, 3 bases remained unmatched. The chain's CDR3 is CSVDRIYGYTF. The CDR3 DNA reads TGCAGCGTGGACAGGATATATGGCTACACCTTC.

This clonotype was seen at least ten times. This chain uses TRBV25-1 with TRBJ1-4; 7 nucleotides agree with TRBD1. The J segment lost 8 bases and the V segment lost 6 bases, leaving 12 bases of the junction unmatched. This CDR3 has 15 residues. CDR1 is MGHDK, CDR2 SYGVNS, per germline. In DNA, the CDR3 is TGTGCCAGCAGCTTATCAGGGGGGCGGTGGGAAAAACTGTTTTTT. It is translated as CASSLSGGRWEKLFF.

The chain links TRBV4-1 to TRBJ2-5; D perhaps matches TRBD2 (5 bases). With 2 bases removed from V and 2 bases from J, the gap between germline ends came to 9 bases. Germline-derived CDR1 and CDR2 are MGHRA and YSYEKL. CDR3 size: 14 residues. CDR3 sequence: CASSQYGLQETQYF. The CDR3 DNA reads TGCGCCAGCAGCCAATATGGACTTCAAGAGACCCAGTACTTC.

In DNA, the CDR3 is TGCAGTGCTCCCCGCGAACAGGGTCGACGGCAAGAGACCCAGTACTTC. This sequence encodes CSAPREQGRRQETQYF. V usage is TRBV20-1 and J usage is TRBJ2-5; D is possibly TRBD1 (6 bases). The germline CDR1 and CDR2 sequences are DFQATT and SNEGSKA (reference sequence). CDR3 length equals 16 residues. The V end was cut by 5 bases, the J end by 2 bases, with 21 bases between.

This clonotype was detected ten times or more. The CDR3 reads CAGGTGTDYGYTF. CDR3 in DNA: TGTGCTGGAGGGACAGGGACGGACTATGGCTACACCTTC. The chain carries TRBV19 and TRBJ1-2; 9 bases fit TRBD1. Germline V lookup: CDR1 LNHDA, CDR2 SQIVND (reference sequence). The CDR3 runs 13 residues.

In this sample, this clonotype turned up a few times. One end of the junction fails to match germline, which may point to a read error. The gene calls are TRBV24-1 and TRBJ2-7, with D perhaps TRBD1 (6 bases). CDR3 size: 15 residues. Germline V gene sequence: CDR1 KGHDR, CDR2 SFDVKD. The CDR3 protein is CAISDGSAGAYEQYF. The CDR3 bases are TGTGCCATCAGTGATGGGTCGGCAGGGGCCTACGAGCAGTACTTC.